The clone carrying this TCR beta chain was observed a few times. Antigen unknown. CDR1 is KGHSH and CDR2 is LQKENI in the germline V gene. The CDR3 has 15 amino acids. V lost 2 bases and J lost 4; bases outside the gene matches: 3. This entry is derived from a study of beta chain features in type 1 diabetes. Whole-study context: Healthy donors resembled patients in age, gender and cell yields. Study results and limitations: Type 1 diabetes patients had moderately but significantly shorter TCRB CDR3s in all four CD4+ subsets. Sequencing of cDNA might inflate the share of cells that strongly express TCR.

Expressed TCRB transcripts were sequenced after all isolated RNA was converted to cDNA. Roughly 3.5 million reads per sample on average were obtained from naive, central memory and regulatory T cell samples. The assay was immunoSEQ multiplex PCR, and TCRdb's table has in-frame clones only and misses some. The sample yields 300,000 to 350,000 clones, about 13% seen once. Blood was drawn once from each donor into heparinised tubes. The draws averaged around 110 mL. The origin of this receptor is a woman younger than 35 with type 1 diabetes. Sample: naive CD4+ T cells from blood. The chain links TRBV18 to TRBJ2-3; 10 bases map to TRBD1. CDR3 loop: CASSPRDRGADTQYF. The DNA for the CDR3 is TGTGCCAGCTCACCAAGGGACAGGGGTGCAGATACGCAGTATTTT.